The text below deals with one T cell receptor (beta chain). V was clipped by 4 bases and J by 8 bases, with 16 bases between them. Germline CDR1 and CDR2: SGHKS and YYEKEE (reference sequence). The CDR3 is 14 residues long. The sample comes from a study of Ad26.COV2.S vaccination and SARS-CoV-2 variants. As to treatment: 15 to 20 received Ad26.COV2.S at low or high dose, single or two shots; roughly five received placebo; per-sample allocation not given. Collection of the samples took place on day 63 after the first injection of vaccine or placebo. TCRdb keeps only in-frame clones here, not all; method: immunoSEQ multiplex PCR. This sample has a few hundred thousand clones, with about 90% found just once.

Sample: peripheral blood, taken in a trial of Ad26.COV2.S vaccine versus placebo. The sequence was obtained from a person aged 18-60 years who received the Ad26.COV2.S COVID-19 vaccine or a placebo. This rearrangement joins TRBV5-5 to TRBJ2-1, with D maybe TRBD2 (5 bases). The CDR3 DNA sequence: TGTGCCAGCAGCCAACTAGTATCCATCGATGAGCAGTTCTTC. Protein: CASSQLVSIDEQFF.